This T cell receptor beta chain came from a study of a mutant IDH1 vaccine in newly diagnosed glioma. At the level of the study: All eight of the vaccinations patients received fell in weeks 1, 3, 5, 7, 11, 15, 19 and 23. Onset of vaccination occurred 4-6 weeks following radiotherapy alone, or with temozolomide cycles. The therapy given earlier, which was standard therapy, consisted of radiotherapy, temozolomide, or both, and most of the patients received both. General study points: Pseudoprogression showed no apparent link to changes in top peripheral T cell clonotypes.

Sequencing used immunoSEQ multiplex PCR; TCRdb keeps in-frame clones, though not all of them. Of about 25,000 clones in the sample, around 82% were seen once. Germline V gives CDR1 DFQATT, CDR2 SNEGSKA (reference sequence). With 3 bases removed from V and 7 bases from J, the gap between germline ends came to 8 bases. This CDR3 is built from 11 residues. To note about this clone: The antigen is unknown.

As to time point: week 11, during vaccination. Vaccination comprised doses that each held 300 ug of mutant IDH1 20-mer peptide, plus topical imiquimod. The sequences come from PBMCs, collected from a glioma patient whose treatment included an IDH1 peptide vaccine. This chain connects TRBV20-1 to TRBJ2-3; D gene ambiguous. The source of this sequence is a young woman with glioma. The CDR3 nucleotides read TGCAGTGCTAGTAGACAAAATACGCAGTATTTT. This codes for CSASRQNTQYF.